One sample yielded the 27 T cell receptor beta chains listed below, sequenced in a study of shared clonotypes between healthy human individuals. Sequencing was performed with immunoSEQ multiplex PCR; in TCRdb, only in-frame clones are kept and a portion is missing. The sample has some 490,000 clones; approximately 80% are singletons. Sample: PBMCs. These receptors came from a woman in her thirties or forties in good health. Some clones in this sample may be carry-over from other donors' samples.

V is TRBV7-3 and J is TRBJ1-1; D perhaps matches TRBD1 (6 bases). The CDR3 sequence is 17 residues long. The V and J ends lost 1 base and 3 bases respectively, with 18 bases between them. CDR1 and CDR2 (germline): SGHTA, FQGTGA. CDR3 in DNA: TGTGCCAGCAGCTTAATGGGGGGCGCGATCGGATACACTGAAGCTTTCTTT. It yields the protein CASSLMGGAIGYTEAFF.

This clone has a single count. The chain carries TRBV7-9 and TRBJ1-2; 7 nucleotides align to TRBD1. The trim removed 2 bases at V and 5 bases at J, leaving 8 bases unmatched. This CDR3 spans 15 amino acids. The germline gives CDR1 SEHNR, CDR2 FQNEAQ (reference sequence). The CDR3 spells CASSLSGTALYGYTF. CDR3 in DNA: TGTGCCAGCAGCTTATCTGGGACAGCTCTTTATGGCTACACCTTC.

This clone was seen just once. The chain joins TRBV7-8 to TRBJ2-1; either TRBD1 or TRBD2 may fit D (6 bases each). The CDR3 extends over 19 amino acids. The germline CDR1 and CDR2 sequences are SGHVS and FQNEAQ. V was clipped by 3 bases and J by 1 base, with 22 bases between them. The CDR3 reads CASSFRGGGQPRSYNEQFF. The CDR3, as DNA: TGTGCCAGCAGCTTTCGGGGAGGCGGACAGCCCAGGTCCTACAATGAGCAGTTCTTC.

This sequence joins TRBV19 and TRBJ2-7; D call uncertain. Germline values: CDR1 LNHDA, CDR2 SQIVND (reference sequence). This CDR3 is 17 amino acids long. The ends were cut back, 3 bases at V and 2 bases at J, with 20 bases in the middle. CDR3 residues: CASSISSRPRNAYEQYF. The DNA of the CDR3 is TGTGCCAGTAGTATTTCGAGCAGACCCCGGAACGCCTACGAGCAGTACTTC.

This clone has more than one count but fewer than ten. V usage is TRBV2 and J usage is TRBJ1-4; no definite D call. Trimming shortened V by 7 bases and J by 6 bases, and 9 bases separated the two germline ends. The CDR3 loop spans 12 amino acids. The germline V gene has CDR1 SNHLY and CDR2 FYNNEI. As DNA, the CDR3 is TGTGCCAGCACGGGCACCGATGAAAAACTGTTTTTT. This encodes CASTGTDEKLFF.

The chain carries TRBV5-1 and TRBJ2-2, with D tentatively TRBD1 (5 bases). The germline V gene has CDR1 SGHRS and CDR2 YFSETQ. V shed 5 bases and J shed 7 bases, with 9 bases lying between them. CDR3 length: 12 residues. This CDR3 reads CASRFRVGELFF. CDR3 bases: TGCGCCAGCAGATTCAGGGTCGGGGAGCTGTTTTTT.

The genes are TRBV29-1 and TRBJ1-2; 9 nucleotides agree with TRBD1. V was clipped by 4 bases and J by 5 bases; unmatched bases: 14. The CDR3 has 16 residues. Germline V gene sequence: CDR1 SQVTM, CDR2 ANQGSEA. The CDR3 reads CSVVSGQGLGEYGYTF. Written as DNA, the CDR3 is TGCAGCGTTGTTTCGGGACAGGGTTTGGGGGAGTATGGCTACACCTTC.

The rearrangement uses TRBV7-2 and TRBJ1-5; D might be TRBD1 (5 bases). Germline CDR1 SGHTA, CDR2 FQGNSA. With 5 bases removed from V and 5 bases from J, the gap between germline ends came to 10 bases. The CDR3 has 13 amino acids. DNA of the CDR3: TGTGCCAGCAGCCGGGACCTATATCAGCCCCAGCATTTT. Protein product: CASSRDLYQPQHF.

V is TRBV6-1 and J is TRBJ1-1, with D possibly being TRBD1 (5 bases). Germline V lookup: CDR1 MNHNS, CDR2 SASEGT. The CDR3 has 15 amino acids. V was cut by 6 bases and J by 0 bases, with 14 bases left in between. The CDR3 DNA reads TGTGCCAGCAGCAGAGGGGACTTCATGAACACTGAAGCTTTCTTT. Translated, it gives CASSRGDFMNTEAFF.

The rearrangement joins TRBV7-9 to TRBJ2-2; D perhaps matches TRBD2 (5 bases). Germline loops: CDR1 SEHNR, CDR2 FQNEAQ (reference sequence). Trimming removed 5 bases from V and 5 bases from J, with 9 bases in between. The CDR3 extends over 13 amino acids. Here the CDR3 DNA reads TGTGCCAGCAGCCTACTAGGGACCGGGGAGCTGTTTTTT. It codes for CASSLLGTGELFF.

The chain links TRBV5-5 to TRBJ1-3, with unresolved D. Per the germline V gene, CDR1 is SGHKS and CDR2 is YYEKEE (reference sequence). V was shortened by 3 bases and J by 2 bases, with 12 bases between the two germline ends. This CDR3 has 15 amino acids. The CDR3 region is CASSYGRLPGNTIYF. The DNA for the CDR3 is TGTGCCAGCAGCTACGGTCGGTTGCCTGGAAACACCATATATTTT.

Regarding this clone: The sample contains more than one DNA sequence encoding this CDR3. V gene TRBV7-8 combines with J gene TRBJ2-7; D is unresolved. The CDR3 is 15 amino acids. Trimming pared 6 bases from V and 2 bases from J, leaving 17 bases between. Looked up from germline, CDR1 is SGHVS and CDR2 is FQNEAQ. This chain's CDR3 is CASSFLRHSPYEQYF. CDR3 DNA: TGTGCCAGCAGTTTCCTCCGTCACTCACCCTACGAGCAGTACTTC.

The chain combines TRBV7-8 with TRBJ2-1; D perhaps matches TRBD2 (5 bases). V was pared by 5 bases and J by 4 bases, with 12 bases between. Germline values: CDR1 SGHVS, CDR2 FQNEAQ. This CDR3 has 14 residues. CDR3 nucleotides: TGTGCCAGCAGCCTAACGCGGGTTTACAATGAGCAGTTCTTC. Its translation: CASSLTRVYNEQFF.

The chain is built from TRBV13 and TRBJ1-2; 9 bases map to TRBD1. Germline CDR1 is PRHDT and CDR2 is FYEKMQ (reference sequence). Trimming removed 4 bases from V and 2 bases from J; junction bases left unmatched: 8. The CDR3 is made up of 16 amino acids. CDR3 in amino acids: CASSSWGTGSNYGYTF. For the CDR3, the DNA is TGTGCCAGCAGCTCCTGGGGGACAGGGTCGAACTATGGCTACACCTTC.

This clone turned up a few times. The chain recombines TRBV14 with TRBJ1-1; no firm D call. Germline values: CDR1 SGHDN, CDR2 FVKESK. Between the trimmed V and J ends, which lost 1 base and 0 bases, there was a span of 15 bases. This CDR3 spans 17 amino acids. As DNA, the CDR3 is TGTGCCAGCAGCCAAGTGGAGCGTTTCATAATGAACACTGAAGCTTTCTTT. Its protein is CASSQVERFIMNTEAFF.

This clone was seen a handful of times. The CDR3 protein is CASSPLYVSGTKYEQYF. Here the CDR3 DNA reads TGTGCCAGCAGTCCCCTTTATGTTTCAGGCACCAAGTACGAGCAGTACTTC. The chain has TRBV27 and TRBJ2-7; D uncertain. Per the germline V gene, CDR1 is MNHEY and CDR2 is SMNVEV (reference sequence). There are 17 residues in the CDR3. Trimming stripped 5 bases from V and 4 bases from J, with 24 bases between.

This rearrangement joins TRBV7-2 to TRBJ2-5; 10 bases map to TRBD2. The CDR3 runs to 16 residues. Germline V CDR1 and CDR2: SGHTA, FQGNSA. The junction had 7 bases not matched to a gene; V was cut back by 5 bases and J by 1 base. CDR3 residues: CASSPRSGRAQETQYF. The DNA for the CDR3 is TGTGCCAGCAGCCCACGGAGCGGGAGGGCCCAAGAGACCCAGTACTTC.

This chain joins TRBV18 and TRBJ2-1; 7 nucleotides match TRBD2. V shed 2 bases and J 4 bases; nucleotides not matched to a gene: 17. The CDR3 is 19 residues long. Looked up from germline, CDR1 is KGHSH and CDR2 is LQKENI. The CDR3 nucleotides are TGTGCCAGCTCACCAAGAATGTCGAGGGCGGGAGAGGGATACAATGAGCAGTTCTTC. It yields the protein CASSPRMSRAGEGYNEQFF.

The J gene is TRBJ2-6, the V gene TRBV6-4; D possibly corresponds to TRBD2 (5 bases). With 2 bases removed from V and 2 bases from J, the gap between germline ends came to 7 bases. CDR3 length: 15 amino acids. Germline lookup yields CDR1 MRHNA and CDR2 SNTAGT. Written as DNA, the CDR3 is TGTGCCAGCAGTGACGAGGGTACTGGGGCCAACGTCCTGACTTTC. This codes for CASSDEGTGANVLTF.

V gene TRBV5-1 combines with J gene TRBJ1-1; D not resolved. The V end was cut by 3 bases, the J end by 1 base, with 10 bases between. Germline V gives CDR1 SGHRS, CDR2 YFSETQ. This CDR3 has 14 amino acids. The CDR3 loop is CASSSDRPNTEAFF. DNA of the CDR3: TGCGCCAGCAGCTCCGACCGACCGAACACTGAAGCTTTCTTT. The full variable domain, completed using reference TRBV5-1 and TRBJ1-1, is KAGVTQTPRYLIKTRGQQVTLSCSPISGHRSVSWYQQTPGQGLQFLFEYFSETQRNKGNFPGRFSGRQFSNSRSEMNVSTLELGDSALYLCASSSDRPNTEAFFGQGTRLTVV.

The CDR3 is CASSLGPGTGELFF. The DNA for the CDR3 is TGCGCCAGCAGCTTGGGGCCAGGCACCGGGGAGCTGTTTTTT. V and J are TRBV5-1 and TRBJ2-2; D not certain. The V gene lost 0 bases and the J gene lost 4 bases, with 7 bases spanning the gap. This CDR3 is 14 amino acids long. Germline loops: CDR1 SGHRS, CDR2 YFSETQ.

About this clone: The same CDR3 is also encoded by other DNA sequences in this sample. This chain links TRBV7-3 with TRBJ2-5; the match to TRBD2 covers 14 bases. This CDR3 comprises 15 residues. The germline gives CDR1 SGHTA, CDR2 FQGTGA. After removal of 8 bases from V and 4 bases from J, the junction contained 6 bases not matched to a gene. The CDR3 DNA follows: TGTGCCAGCTCCCGACTAGCGGGAGGGGGAGAGACCCAGTACTTC. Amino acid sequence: CASSRLAGGGETQYF.

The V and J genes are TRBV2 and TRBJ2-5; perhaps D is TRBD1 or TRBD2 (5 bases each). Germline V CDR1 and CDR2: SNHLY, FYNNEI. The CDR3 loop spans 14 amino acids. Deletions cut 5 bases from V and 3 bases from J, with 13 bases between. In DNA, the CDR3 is TGTGCCAGCAGTCCAACCGGGACCGAAGAGACCCAGTACTTC. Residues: CASSPTGTEETQYF.

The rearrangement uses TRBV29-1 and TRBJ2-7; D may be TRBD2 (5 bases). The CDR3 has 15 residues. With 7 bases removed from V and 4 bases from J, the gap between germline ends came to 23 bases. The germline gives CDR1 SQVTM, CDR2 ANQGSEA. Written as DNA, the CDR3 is TGCAGCGCCGACGTGCGCGTTCGGGGAAAATACGAGCAGTACTTC. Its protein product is CSADVRVRGKYEQYF.

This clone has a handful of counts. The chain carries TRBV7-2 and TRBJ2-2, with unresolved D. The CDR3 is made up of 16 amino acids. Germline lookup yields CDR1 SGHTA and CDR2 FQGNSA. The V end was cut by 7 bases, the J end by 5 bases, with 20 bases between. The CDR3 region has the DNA TGTGCCAGCACCCAAGATCGGCCCGCACCAACCGGGGAGCTGTTTTTT. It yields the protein CASTQDRPAPTGELFF.

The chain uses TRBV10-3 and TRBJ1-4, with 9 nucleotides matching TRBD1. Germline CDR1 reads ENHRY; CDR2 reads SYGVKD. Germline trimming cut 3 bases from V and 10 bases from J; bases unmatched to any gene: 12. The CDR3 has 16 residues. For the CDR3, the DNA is TGTGCCATCAGTGACCCCAACAGGGGGCAGCGGGGAAAACTGTTTTTT. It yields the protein CAISDPNRGQRGKLFF.

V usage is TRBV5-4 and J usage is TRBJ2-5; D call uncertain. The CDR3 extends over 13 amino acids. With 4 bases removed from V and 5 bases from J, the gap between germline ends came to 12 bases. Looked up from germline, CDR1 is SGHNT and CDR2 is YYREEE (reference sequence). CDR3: CASSKETGETQYF. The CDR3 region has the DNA TGTGCCAGCAGCAAAGAGACTGGGGAGACCCAGTACTTC.